The 22 T cell receptor beta chains reported below all come from one sample, sequenced in a study of patients and donors after allogeneic stem cell transplantation. TCRdb called the RT-PCR reads again in MiXCR, with one record for every CDR3 protein. The profile covers tens of thousands of distinct CDR3 sequences, with roughly 52% appearing a single time and around 55% taken by the ten largest. The sequencing sample was made of blood, either unsorted or a sorted T cell fraction (not recorded which). These receptors came from a human donor who was either an allogeneic HSCT recipient or a stem cell or donor lymphocyte infusion donor (not recorded which). It is not recorded whose cells these are; they may come from a transplant donor.

This clonotype was counted only a few times. The chain employs TRBV7-9 and TRBJ1-2; D is uncertain. The CDR3 loop spans 14 amino acids. Between the trimmed V and J ends, which lost 5 bases and 6 bases, there was a span of 16 bases. CDR1 SEHNR and CDR2 FQNEAQ come from the germline V gene (reference sequence). The CDR3 sequence: CASSQSWSVNGYTF. The CDR3 bases are TGTGCCAGCAGCCAATCGTGGTCTGTAAATGGCTACACCTTC.

The rearrangement links TRBV4-3 to TRBJ1-5; D perhaps matches TRBD1 (6 bases). V lost 2 bases and J 3 bases, leaving 11 bases between the germline ends. This CDR3 has 15 residues. Germline CDR1 LGHNA, CDR2 YSLEER. This CDR3 reads CASSQLTGLNQPQHF. In DNA form, the CDR3 reads TGCGCCAGCAGCCAACTGACAGGACTCAATCAGCCCCAGCATTTT.

The V and J genes are TRBV6-5 and TRBJ1-2, with 7 positions matching TRBD1. Germline V lookup: CDR1 MNHEY, CDR2 SVGAGI. V gave up 2 bases and J gave up 7 bases; unmatched junction bases: 7. The CDR3 spans 14 residues. Here the CDR3 DNA reads TGTGCCAGCAGTTACATTAAACAGGGGTCTGGCTACACCTTC. Its protein is CASSYIKQGSGYTF.

Concerning this clonotype itself: Germline and junction disagree at one end, which may indicate a read error. This chain joins TRBV28 and TRBJ2-5, with a weak D call TRBD1 (6 bases). This CDR3 region has 12 residues. Germline V gives CDR1 MDHEN, CDR2 SYDVKM. Written as DNA, the CDR3 is TGTGCCAGCAGTTTATCGGGACAACTTGGGTCCTTC. It codes for CASSLSGQLGSF.

The rearrangement joins TRBV28 to TRBJ2-7; D ambiguous. The CDR3 consists of 12 residues. Trimming shortened V by 4 bases and J by 10 bases, and 14 bases separated the two germline ends. Germline V gives CDR1 MDHEN, CDR2 SYDVKM. The CDR3 loop is CASSSPSGVQYF. The CDR3 DNA reads TGTGCCAGCAGTTCCCCCTCTGGGGTTCAGTACTTC.

This rearrangement joins TRBV12-3 or TRBV12-4 to TRBJ1-5; no reliable D call. V was pared by 6 bases and J by 3 bases, with 12 bases between. CDR3 size: 14 residues. The CDR3 protein is CASSPELTNQPQHF. The CDR3 bases are TGTGCCAGCAGCCCAGAGTTAACCAATCAGCCCCAGCATTTT.

This clonotype was found once. This chain connects TRBV7-8 to TRBJ1-1; D call uncertain. This CDR3 contains 18 residues. From germline, CDR1 is SGHVS and CDR2 FQNEAQ. V lost 1 base and J 0 bases, leaving 18 bases between the germline ends. The CDR3: CASSLGTRSTFLNTEAFF. CDR3 in DNA: TGTGCCAGCAGCTTAGGCACCCGCTCCACTTTCCTGAACACTGAAGCTTTCTTT.

V gene TRBV12-3 or TRBV12-4 combines with J gene TRBJ1-2; no clear D. V lost 3 bases to trimming and J lost 8 bases, with 16 bases between them. The CDR3 length is 14 residues. CDR3 protein: CASSFGELISGYTF. The CDR3 DNA reads TGTGCCAGCAGTTTTGGGGAATTAATATCGGGCTACACCTTC.

This clonotype has a handful of counts. This chain uses TRBV15 with TRBJ1-2; D remains unclear. Germline V CDR1 and CDR2: LNHNV, YYDKDF (reference sequence). This CDR3 contains 13 residues. The V and J ends lost 5 bases and 7 bases respectively, with 14 bases between them. As DNA, the CDR3 is TGTGCCACCAGCGAAGGACCCATACGTGGCTACACCTTC. This translates into CATSEGPIRGYTF.

This clonotype was seen only a few times. The rearrangement uses TRBV20-1 and TRBJ1-4; TRBD1 might be the D (5 bases). The V gene lost 2 bases and the J gene lost 4 bases, with 11 bases spanning the gap. This CDR3 is built from 14 residues. Germline V gives CDR1 DFQATT, CDR2 SNEGSKA (reference sequence). This CDR3 reads CSARWGGNNEKLFF. The CDR3 DNA sequence: TGCAGTGCTAGATGGGGGGGTAATAATGAAAAACTGTTTTTT.

In this sample, this clonotype turned up once. This sequence joins TRBV20-1 and TRBJ2-3, with 7 positions matching TRBD2. With 3 bases clipped from V and 3 bases from J, the junction kept 6 bases outside the gene matches. CDR3 length: 14 amino acids. Germline loops: CDR1 DFQATT, CDR2 SNEGSKA (reference sequence). The CDR3 DNA reads TGCAGTGCTAGCCGGGGGGTCTGGACAGATACGCAGTATTTT. Translation: CSASRGVWTDTQYF.

This chain links TRBV6-5 with TRBJ1-1; possible D gene TRBD1, 5 bases. V was clipped by 7 bases and J by 7 bases, with 10 bases between them. This CDR3 comprises 11 residues. Germline V CDR1 and CDR2: MNHEY, SVGAGI. CDR3 sequence reads: CASTRGGEAFF. Here the CDR3 DNA reads TGTGCCAGCACCCGCGGGGGTGAAGCTTTCTTT.

The rearrangement uses TRBV14 and TRBJ1-4; no reliable D call. CDR1 and CDR2 from the germline V gene are SGHDN and FVKESK. The CDR3 contains 15 residues. Trimming shortened V by 0 bases and J by 8 bases, and 13 bases separated the two germline ends. The CDR3 spells CASSQDEWPKEKLFF. DNA of the CDR3: TGTGCCAGCAGCCAAGATGAATGGCCAAAGGAAAAACTGTTTTTT.

The chain has TRBV12-3 or TRBV12-4 and TRBJ1-1; TRBD1 agrees at 7 bases. The CDR3 covers 14 residues. V shed 5 bases and J 12 bases; nucleotides not matched to a gene: 15. CDR3 coding DNA: TGTGCCAGCAGTCGCCAGACAGGGACGGTTGCACCTTTCTTT. It codes for CASSRQTGTVAPFF.

This clonotype was recorded only once. The chain's CDR3 is CASSLTTLYEQYF. The CDR3 bases are TGCGCCAGCAGCTTGACTACTCTCTACGAGCAGTACTTC. The rearrangement uses TRBV5-1 and TRBJ2-7; no definite D call. Germline CDR1 and CDR2: SGHRS and YFSETQ. Trimming took 1 base from V and 3 from J, leaving 8 bases between them. This CDR3 has 13 residues.

This clonotype was detected only a few times. The chain employs TRBV29-1 and TRBJ1-2, with D possibly being TRBD1 (5 bases). The CDR3 loop spans 16 amino acids. Germline V lookup: CDR1 SQVTM, CDR2 ANQGSEA. V gave up 3 bases and J gave up 5 bases, with 22 bases separating them. This CDR3 is CSVDSAGQGGSYGYTF. The CDR3 region has the DNA TGCAGCGTTGACTCCGCGGGGCAGGGTGGCTCTTATGGCTACACCTTC. Filled out from reference TRBV29-1 and TRBJ1-2, the complete variable domain reads SAVISQKPSRDICQRGTSLTIQCQVDSQVTMMFWYRQQPGQSLTLIATANQGSEATYESGFVIDKFPISRPNLTFSTLTVSNMSPEDSSIYLCSVDSAGQGGSYGYTFGSGTRLTVV.

This rearrangement joins TRBV10-3 to TRBJ2-1, with no clear D. The CDR3 spans 12 residues. Trimming left V 7 bases short and J 2 bases short, with 6 bases between. CDR1 ENHRY and CDR2 SYGVKD come from the germline V gene. The CDR3 loop reads CAIKTAYNEQFF. CDR3 nucleotide sequence: TGTGCCATCAAGACCGCCTACAATGAGCAGTTCTTC.

This sequence joins TRBV3-1 and TRBJ2-1; TRBD2 agrees at 7 bases. The germline gives CDR1 LGHDT, CDR2 YNNKEL (reference sequence). The CDR3 contains 14 residues. The ends lost 1 base at V and 9 bases at J; junction bases unmatched: 6. DNA of the CDR3: TGTGCCAGCAGCCAAGGGCGACTAGCCGGTGAGCAGTTCTTC. Residues: CASSQGRLAGEQFF.

Concerning this clonotype itself: This likely traces to a read error, being one base from a far larger clone. This sequence joins TRBV7-9 and TRBJ1-2; 9 bases agree with TRBD1. The germline CDR1 and CDR2 sequences are SEHNR and FQNEAQ (reference sequence). This CDR3 is built from 13 residues. V lost 5 bases, J lost 3 bases, and 1 base stayed unmatched. This CDR3 is CASSRTGDYGYTF. CDR3 DNA sequence: TGTGCCAGCAGCCGGACAGGGGACTATGGCTACACCTTC. Using reference TRBV7-9 and TRBJ1-2 for the parts outside the CDR3, the full variable domain is DTGVSQNPRHKITKRGQNVTFRCDPISEHNRLYWYRQTLGQGPEFLTYFQNEAQLEKSRLLSDRFSAERPKGSFSTLEIQRTEQGDSAMYLCASSRTGDYGYTFGSGTRLTVV.

The chain links TRBV29-1 to TRBJ1-5; 10 bases agree with TRBD1. The CDR3 runs 16 residues. Germline-derived CDR1 and CDR2 are SQVTM and ANQGSEA. V lost 4 bases, J lost 7 bases, and 13 bases stayed unmatched. The CDR3, as DNA: TGCAGCGTTGTCACGACCGGGACAGGGGATGAGCAGCCCCAGCATTTT. This encodes CSVVTTGTGDEQPQHF.

V gene TRBV4-3 combines with J gene TRBJ2-1; 7 nucleotides line up with TRBD2. There are 16 residues in the CDR3. V dropped 0 bases and J dropped 8; count of bases not matched to a gene: 10. The germline V gene encodes CDR1 LGHNA and CDR2 YSLEER. The DNA of the CDR3 is TGCGCCAGCAGCCAAGACGCGGTAACTAGCGTGCATGAGCAGTTCTTC. This codes for CASSQDAVTSVHEQFF.

The V and J genes are TRBV27 and TRBJ1-6, with TRBD1 as a possible D gene (5 bases). CDR1 is MNHEY and CDR2 is SMNVEV in the germline V gene (reference sequence). V dropped 6 bases and J dropped 6 bases, with 18 bases sitting between them. CDR3 size: 16 residues. CDR3 protein: CASSPIPTAINSPLHF. In DNA form, the CDR3 reads TGTGCCAGCAGCCCTATCCCGACAGCTATTAATTCACCCCTCCACTTT.